This T cell receptor beta chain was observed in a study of cytomegalovirus exposure and HLA in healthy donors. The CDR3 consists of 15 residues. After removal of 5 bases from V and 7 bases from J, the junction contained 8 bases not matched to a gene. CDR1 and CDR2 from the germline V gene are SEHNR and FQNEAQ (reference sequence). Profiling relied on immunoSEQ multiplex PCR, and the TCRdb table lists in-frame clones only, not all of them. The sample comprises 190,000 or so clones, 80% to 85% of which are singletons, and about 3% rests with the top ten. This sequence was found in a woman younger than 30 in good health and CMV-seropositive. Specimen: PBMCs. The chain couples TRBV7-9 to TRBJ2-3; the match to TRBD2 covers 11 bases. CDR3 DNA sequence: TGTGCCAGCAGCCCGAGGACTAGCGGGTTAAATACGCAGTATTTT. This gives the protein CASSPRTSGLNTQYF.